This T cell receptor (beta chain) was profiled in a study of PD-L1 blockade in urothelial cancer. Data came from immunoSEQ multiplex PCR; TCRdb stores just in-frame clones and leaves some out. The sample carries approximately 100,000 clones, approximately 85% recorded once. Germline V gene sequence: CDR1 LNHDA, CDR2 SQIVND (reference sequence). The CDR3 contains 15 residues. V lost 6 bases, J lost 1 base, and 8 bases stayed unmatched. The input for sequencing was PBMCs, taken around atezolizumab (anti-PD-L1) treatment. The receptor comes from a man over 45 with urothelial cancer. The V gene is TRBV19, the J gene TRBJ2-7; 8 bases align to TRBD1. The CDR3 here is CASSYRDRSSYEQYF. The CDR3 DNA reads as TGTGCCAGTAGCTACCGGGACAGGAGTTCCTACGAGCAGTACTTC.